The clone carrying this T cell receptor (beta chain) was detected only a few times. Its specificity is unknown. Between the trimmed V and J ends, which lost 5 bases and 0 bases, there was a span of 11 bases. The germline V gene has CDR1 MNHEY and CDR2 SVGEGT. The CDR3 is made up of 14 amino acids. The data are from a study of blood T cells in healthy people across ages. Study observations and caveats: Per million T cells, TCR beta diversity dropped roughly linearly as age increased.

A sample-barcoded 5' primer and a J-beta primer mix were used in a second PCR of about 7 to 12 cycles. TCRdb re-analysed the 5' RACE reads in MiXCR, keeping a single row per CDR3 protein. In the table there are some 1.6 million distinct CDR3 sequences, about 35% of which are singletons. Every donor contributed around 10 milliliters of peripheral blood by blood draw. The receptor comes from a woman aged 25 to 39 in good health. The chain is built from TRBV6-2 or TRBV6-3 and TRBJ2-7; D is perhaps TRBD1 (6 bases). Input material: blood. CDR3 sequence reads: CASSHSTGSYEQYF. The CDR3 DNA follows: TGTGCCAGCAGTCATTCGACAGGCTCCTACGAGCAGTACTTC.